This T cell receptor (beta chain) was recovered during a study of PD-L1 blockade in urothelial cancer. Study information: Bladder-origin urothelial cancer in males described about 85% of the roughly 29 patients. In terms of prior chemotherapy, patients had received 0 to 3 regimens. At 3 weeks after treatment start (second dose) and again at 6 weeks, blood was analyzed. Typically, measured as a median, blood samples had 110,000 to 150,000 T cells.

As to time point: pretreatment peripheral blood. Assay used: immunoSEQ multiplex PCR; TCRdb lists only in-frame clones, some missing. The table includes 45,000 to 70,000 clones, about 85% detected once. The CDR3 is 13 amino acids. V lost 2 bases and J lost 3, with 7 bases in between. Germline V CDR1 and CDR2: SEHNR, FQNEAQ (reference sequence). This clone appeared once. The TCR sequence derives from a man between 65 and 85 years old with urothelial cancer. Sequencing used PBMCs, obtained around atezolizumab (anti-PD-L1) treatment. The V and J genes are TRBV7-9 and TRBJ2-5; D is possibly TRBD2 (5 bases). CDR3 in DNA: TGTGCCAGCAGCTTAATCGGGGAAGAGACCCAGTACTTC. It encodes CASSLIGEETQYF.